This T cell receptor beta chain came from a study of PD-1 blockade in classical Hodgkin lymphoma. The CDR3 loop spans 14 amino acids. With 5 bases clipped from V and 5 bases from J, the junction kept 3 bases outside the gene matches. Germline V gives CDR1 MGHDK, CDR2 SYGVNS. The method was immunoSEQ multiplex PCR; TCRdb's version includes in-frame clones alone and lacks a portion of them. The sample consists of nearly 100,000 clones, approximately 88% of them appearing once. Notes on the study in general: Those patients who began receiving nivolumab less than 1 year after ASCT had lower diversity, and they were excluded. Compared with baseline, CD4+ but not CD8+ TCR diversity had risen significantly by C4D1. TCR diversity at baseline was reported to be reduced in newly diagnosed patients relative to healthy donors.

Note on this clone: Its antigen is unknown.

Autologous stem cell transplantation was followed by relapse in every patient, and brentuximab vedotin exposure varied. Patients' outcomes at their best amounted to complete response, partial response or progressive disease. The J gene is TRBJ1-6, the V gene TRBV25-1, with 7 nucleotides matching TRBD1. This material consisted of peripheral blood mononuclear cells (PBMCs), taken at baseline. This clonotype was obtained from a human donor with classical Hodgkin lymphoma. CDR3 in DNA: TGTGCCAGCAGTAGACAGGGTAATAATTCACCCCTCCACTTT. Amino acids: CASSRQGNNSPLHF.